A selection of T cell receptor beta chains follows, all from one sample in a study of CD8 T cells in ankylosing spondylitis. TCRdb re-called the 5' RACE reads through MiXCR, storing one row per CDR3 protein. Of about 440,000 distinct CDR3 sequences in the sample, about a sixth were seen once. Sample: blood, either unsorted or a sorted T cell fraction (not recorded which). The receptor set was obtained from a male donor with ankylosing spondylitis. The CDR3 runs from the conserved cysteine through the conserved F or W. The D gene is left open where the match is weak. Clone size is shown for a subset of rows, as once, few, many or a class of expanded clone.

cdr3_length,j_call,clone_size,d_call,v_call,cdr3_aa,cdr3_nt
14,TRBJ1-1,few,NA,TRBV29-1,CSVEMLAANTEAFF,TGCAGCGTTGAAATGCTGGCGGCGAACACTGAAGCTTTCTTT
15,TRBJ2-3,few,NA,TRBV5-1,CASSLVQRSTDTQYF,TGCGCCAGCAGCTTGGTACAACGGAGCACAGATACGCAGTATTTT
12,TRBJ2-7,few,NA,TRBV29-1,CSVEGTGYEQYF,TGCAGCGTTGAAGGGACTGGCTACGAGCAGTACTTC
16,TRBJ2-3,NA,TRBD1,TRBV29-1,CSVALRTGDFADTQYF,TGCAGCGTTGCCCTACGGACAGGGGATTTCGCAGATACGCAGTATTTT
15,TRBJ2-7,NA,TRBD2,TRBV3-1,CASSHPSGGRYEQYF,TGTGCCAGCAGCCATCCCAGCGGGGGGAGGTACGAGCAGTACTTC
16,TRBJ2-1,NA,NA,TRBV12-3/TRBV12-4,CASSTDSRFVIGQQFF,TGTGCCAGCAGTACGGACTCCCGGTTTGTGATCGGCCAGCAGTTCTTC
15,TRBJ1-2,NA,NA,TRBV7-8,CASSLAAARGYGYTF,TGTGCCAGCAGCTTAGCGGCAGCGAGGGGGTATGGCTACACCTTC
14,TRBJ2-3,NA,TRBD2,TRBV7-9,CASRISGRGDTQYF,TGTGCCAGCAGAATTAGCGGGAGGGGTGATACGCAGTATTTT
15,TRBJ2-1,NA,TRBD2,TRBV4-2,CASSRRLADYNEQFF,TGTGCCAGCAGCCGCAGACTAGCGGACTACAATGAGCAGTTCTTC
17,TRBJ2-3,few,TRBD1,TRBV4-1,CASSQTGTGGSTDTQYF,TGCGCCAGCAGCCAAACCGGGACAGGGGGTAGCACAGATACGCAGTATTTT
14,TRBJ2-3,NA,TRBD2,TRBV20-1,CSGLSGRGTDTQYF,TGCAGTGGTCTTAGCGGGAGAGGGACAGATACGCAGTATTTT
13,TRBJ1-1,once,NA,TRBV27,CASLGGSNTEAFF,TGTGCCAGTCTAGGGGGGTCGAACACTGAAGCTTTCTTT
12,TRBJ1-1,NA,TRBD1,TRBV28,CASREQGTEAFF,TGTGCCAGCAGGGAACAGGGGACTGAAGCTTTCTTT
13,TRBJ1-1,few,NA,TRBV15,CATTQQLDTEAFF,TGTGCCACCACCCAACAGTTGGACACTGAAGCTTTCTTT
15,TRBJ2-2,many,NA,TRBV20-1,CSARPTSLPAGELFF,TGCAGTGCTAGACCCACTAGCTTGCCGGCCGGGGAGCTGTTTTTT
15,TRBJ1-5,many,NA,TRBV5-1,CASSLGGLSNQPQHF,TGTGCCAGCAGTTTGGGAGGGTTAAGCAATCAGCCCCAGCATTTT
15,TRBJ2-5,many,TRBD2,TRBV12-3/TRBV12-4,CASSLTSGSAETQYF,TGTGCCAGCAGTTTAACTAGCGGGAGTGCGGAGACCCAGTACTTC
17,TRBJ2-3,NA,TRBD2,TRBV12-3/TRBV12-4,CASSPRDSGRSPDTQYF,TGTGCCAGCAGTCCCCGGGATAGCGGGAGATCCCCAGATACGCAGTATTTT
16,TRBJ2-2,NA,TRBD2,TRBV25-1,CASSPNAGGNTGELFF,TGTGCCAGCAGCCCTAACGCGGGGGGGAACACCGGGGAGCTGTTTTTT
14,TRBJ2-3,NA,TRBD2,TRBV2,CASRSGTSTDTQYF,TGTGCCAGCCGTAGCGGGACAAGCACAGATACGCAGTATTTT
14,TRBJ2-1,many,NA,TRBV7-7,CASSLEGFYNEQFF,TGTGCTAGCAGCTTAGAAGGATTCTACAATGAGCAGTTCTTC
15,TRBJ2-2,few,TRBD1,TRBV20-1,CSAVDRGRGTGELFF,TGCAGTGCTGTCGACAGGGGGCGCGGCACCGGGGAGCTGTTTTTT
15,TRBJ2-5,few,NA,TRBV20-1,CSAAPRGRLGETQYF,TGCAGTGCTGCCCCCCGGGGGCGCTTGGGGGAGACCCAGTACTTC
16,TRBJ1-2,NA,NA,TRBV6-5,CASSYGGGGNNYGYTF,TGTGCCAGCAGTTACGGGGGAGGGGGGAACAACTATGGCTACACCTTC
15,TRBJ2-5,NA,TRBD2,TRBV28,CASRSSGNRQETQYF,TGTGCCAGCAGAAGTAGCGGGAATAGACAAGAGACCCAGTACTTC
13,TRBJ2-7,NA,NA,TRBV30,CAWSYITRGEQYF,TGTGCCTGGAGTTACATTACCCGAGGCGAGCAGTACTTC
16,TRBJ1-5,NA,NA,TRBV5-5,CASSPQIGRSNQPQHF,TGTGCCAGCAGCCCCCAAATCGGAAGAAGCAATCAGCCCCAGCATTTT
15,TRBJ2-7,few,NA,TRBV5-1,CASSLGAGGLYEQYF,TGCGCCAGCAGCTTAGGGGCAGGAGGCCTCTACGAGCAGTACTTC
14,TRBJ2-7,many,NA,TRBV2,CASILGGQLAEQYF,TGTGCCAGCATCCTGGGGGGCCAGCTAGCCGAGCAGTACTTC
14,TRBJ1-4,few,NA,TRBV28,CASRREPGNEKLFF,TGTGCCAGCAGGAGGGAGCCAGGGAACGAAAAACTGTTTTTT
17,TRBJ2-7,few,TRBD2,TRBV6-2/TRBV6-3,CASSFTFSGRAPGEQYF,TGTGCCAGCAGTTTCACCTTTAGCGGGAGGGCCCCTGGCGAGCAGTACTTC
17,TRBJ1-6,NA,NA,TRBV6-5,CASSYSSRSSYNSPLHF,TGTGCCAGCAGTTACTCAAGCAGGAGCTCCTATAATTCACCCCTCCACTTT
15,TRBJ2-1,few,TRBD2,TRBV27,CASSVLAGVQVEQFF,TGTGCCAGCAGTGTACTAGCGGGAGTGCAGGTTGAGCAGTTCTTC
13,TRBJ2-3,NA,NA,TRBV20-1,CSAASFATDTQYF,TGCAGTGCCGCGAGTTTTGCGACAGATACGCAGTATTTT
11,TRBJ2-5,few,NA,TRBV2,CASSVTGTQYF,TGTGCCAGCAGTGTGACAGGGACCCAGTACTTC
17,TRBJ1-1,NA,NA,TRBV18,CASSPPGGFGVNTEAFF,TGTGCCAGCTCACCACCCGGAGGGTTCGGGGTGAACACTGAAGCTTTCTTT
14,TRBJ1-1,few,TRBD1,TRBV5-4,CASSLVATGGPAFF,TGTGCCAGCAGCTTGGTTGCGACAGGGGGCCCTGCTTTCTTT
15,TRBJ1-5,many,TRBD1,TRBV18,CASSPPGTGNQPQHF,TGTGCCAGCTCACCACCGGGGACAGGAAATCAGCCCCAGCATTTT
14,TRBJ2-7,many,TRBD2,TRBV12-3/TRBV12-4,CASSPDSGRYEQYF,TGTGCCAGCAGTCCCGATAGCGGGAGATACGAGCAGTACTTC
14,TRBJ2-5,few,NA,TRBV7-2,CASSLERLQETQYF,TGTGCCAGCAGCTTAGAACGGCTCCAAGAGACCCAGTACTTC
14,TRBJ2-2,NA,TRBD2,TRBV19,CASSIRDYARELFF,TGTGCCAGTAGTATACGGGACTATGCCAGGGAGCTGTTTTTT